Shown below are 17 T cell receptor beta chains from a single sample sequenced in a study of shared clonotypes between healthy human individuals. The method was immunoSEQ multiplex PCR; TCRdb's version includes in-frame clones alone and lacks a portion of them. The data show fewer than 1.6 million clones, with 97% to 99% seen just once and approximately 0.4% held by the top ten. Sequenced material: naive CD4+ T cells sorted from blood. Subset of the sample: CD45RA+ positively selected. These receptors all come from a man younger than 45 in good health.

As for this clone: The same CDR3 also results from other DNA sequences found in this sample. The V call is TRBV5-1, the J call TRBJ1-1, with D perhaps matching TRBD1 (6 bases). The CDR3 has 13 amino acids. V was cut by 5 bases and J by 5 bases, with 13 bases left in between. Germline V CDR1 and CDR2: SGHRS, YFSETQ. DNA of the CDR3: TGCGCCAGCAGTCTACAGGGAGGGACTGAAGCTTTCTTT. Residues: CASSLQGGTEAFF.

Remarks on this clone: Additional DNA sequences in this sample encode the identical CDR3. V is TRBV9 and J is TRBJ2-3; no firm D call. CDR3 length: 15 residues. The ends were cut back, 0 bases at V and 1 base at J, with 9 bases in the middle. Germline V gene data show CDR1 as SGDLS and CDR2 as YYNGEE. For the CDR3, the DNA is TGTGCCAGCAGCGTAGCGGGTGCTGGCACAGATACGCAGTATTTT. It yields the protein CASSVAGAGTDTQYF.

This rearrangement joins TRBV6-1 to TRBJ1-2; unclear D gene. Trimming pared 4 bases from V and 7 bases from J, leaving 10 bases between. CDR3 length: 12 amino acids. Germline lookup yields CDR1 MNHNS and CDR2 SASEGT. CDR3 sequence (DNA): TGTGCCAGCAGTGTTCTCAGTTCTGGCTACACCTTC. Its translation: CASSVLSSGYTF.

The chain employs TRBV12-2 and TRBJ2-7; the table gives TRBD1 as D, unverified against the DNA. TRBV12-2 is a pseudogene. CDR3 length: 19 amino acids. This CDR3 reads CASRLGVRDSKAQGDEQYF. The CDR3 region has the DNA TGTGCAAGTCGCTTAGGGGTCCGGGACAGCAAAGCCCAGGGCGACGAGCAGTACTTC.

This CDR3 reads CASTVGGSNTEAFF. CDR3 in DNA: TGTGCCAGCACCGTTGGTGGTTCCAACACTGAAGCTTTCTTT. This chain joins TRBV7-2 and TRBJ1-1; D not resolved. CDR1 is SGHTA and CDR2 is FQGNSA in the germline V gene. Trimming removed 7 bases at V and 2 bases at J, with 14 bases between. The CDR3 spans 14 residues.

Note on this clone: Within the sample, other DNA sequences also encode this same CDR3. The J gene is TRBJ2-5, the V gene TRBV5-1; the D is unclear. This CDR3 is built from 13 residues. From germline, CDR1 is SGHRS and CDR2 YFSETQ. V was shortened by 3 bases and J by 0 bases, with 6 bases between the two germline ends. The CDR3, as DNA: TGCGCCAGCAGCTCTCGGGACCAAGAGACCCAGTACTTC. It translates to CASSSRDQETQYF. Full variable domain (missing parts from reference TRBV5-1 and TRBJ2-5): KAGVTQTPRYLIKTRGQQVTLSCSPISGHRSVSWYQQTPGQGLQFLFEYFSETQRNKGNFPGRFSGRQFSNSRSEMNVSTLELGDSALYLCASSSRDQETQYFGPGTRLLVL.

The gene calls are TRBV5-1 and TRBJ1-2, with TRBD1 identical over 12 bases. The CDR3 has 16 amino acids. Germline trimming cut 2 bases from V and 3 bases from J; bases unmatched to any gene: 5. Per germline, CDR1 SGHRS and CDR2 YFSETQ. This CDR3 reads CASSFGTGGFDYGYTF. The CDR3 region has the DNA TGCGCCAGCAGCTTCGGGACAGGGGGCTTCGACTATGGCTACACCTTC.

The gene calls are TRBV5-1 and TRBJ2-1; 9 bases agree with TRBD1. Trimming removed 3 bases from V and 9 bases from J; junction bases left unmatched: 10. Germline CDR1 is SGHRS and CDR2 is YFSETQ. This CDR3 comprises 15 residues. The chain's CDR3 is CASSSLKQGAGEQFF. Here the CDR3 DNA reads TGCGCCAGCAGCTCGCTCAAACAGGGGGCGGGTGAGCAGTTCTTC.

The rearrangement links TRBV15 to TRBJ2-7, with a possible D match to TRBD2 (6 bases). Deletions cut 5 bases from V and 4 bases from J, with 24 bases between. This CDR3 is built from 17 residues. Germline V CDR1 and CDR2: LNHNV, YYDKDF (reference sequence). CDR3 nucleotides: TGTGCCACCAGCGTACCGAGGGTGGGGGGAAGAAGTTACGAGCAGTACTTC. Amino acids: CATSVPRVGGRSYEQYF.

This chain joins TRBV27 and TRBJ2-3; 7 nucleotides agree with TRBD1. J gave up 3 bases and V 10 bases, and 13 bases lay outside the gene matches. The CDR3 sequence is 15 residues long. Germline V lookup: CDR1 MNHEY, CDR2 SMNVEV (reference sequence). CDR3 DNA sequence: TGTGCCAACGCTTCTCTTCACAGGGGTACAGATACGCAGTATTTT. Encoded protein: CANASLHRGTDTQYF.

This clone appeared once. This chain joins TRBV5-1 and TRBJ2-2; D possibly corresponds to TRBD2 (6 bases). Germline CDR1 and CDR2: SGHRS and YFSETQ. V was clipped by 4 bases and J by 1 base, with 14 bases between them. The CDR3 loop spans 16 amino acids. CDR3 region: CASSRSGGVNTGELFF. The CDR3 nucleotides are TGCGCCAGCAGCCGGAGCGGCGGGGTGAACACCGGGGAGCTGTTTTTT.

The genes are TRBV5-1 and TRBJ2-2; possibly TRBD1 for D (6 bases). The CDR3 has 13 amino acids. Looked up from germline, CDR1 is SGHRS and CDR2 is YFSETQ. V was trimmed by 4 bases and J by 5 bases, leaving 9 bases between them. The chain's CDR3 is CASSEQGTGELFF. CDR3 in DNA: TGCGCCAGCAGCGAACAGGGTACCGGGGAGCTGTTTTTT.

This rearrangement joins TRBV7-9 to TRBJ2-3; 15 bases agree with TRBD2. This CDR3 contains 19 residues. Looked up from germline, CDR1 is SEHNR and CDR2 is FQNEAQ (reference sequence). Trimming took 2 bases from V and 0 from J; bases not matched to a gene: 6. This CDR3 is CASSLPRTSGRVSTDTQYF. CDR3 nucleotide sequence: TGTGCCAGCAGCTTACCCCGGACTAGCGGGAGGGTTAGCACAGATACGCAGTATTTT.

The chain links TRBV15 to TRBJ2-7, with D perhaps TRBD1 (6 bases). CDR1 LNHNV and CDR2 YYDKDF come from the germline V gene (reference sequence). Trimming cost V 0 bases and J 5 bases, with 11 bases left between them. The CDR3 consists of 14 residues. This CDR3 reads CATSRDRDNHEQYF. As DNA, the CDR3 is TGTGCCACCAGCAGAGATCGGGACAATCACGAGCAGTACTTC. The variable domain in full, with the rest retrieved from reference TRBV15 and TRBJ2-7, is DAMVIQNPRYQVTQFGKPVTLSCSQTLNHNVMYWYQQKSSQAPKLLFHYYDKDFNNEADTPDNFQSRRPNTSFCFLDIRSPGLGDTAMYLCATSRDRDNHEQYFGPGTRLTVT.

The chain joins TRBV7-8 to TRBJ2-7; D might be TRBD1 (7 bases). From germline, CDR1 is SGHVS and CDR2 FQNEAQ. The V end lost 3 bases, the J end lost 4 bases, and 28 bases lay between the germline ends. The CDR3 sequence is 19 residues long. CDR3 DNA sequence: TGTGCCAGCAGCTTGGCCGTGACAGGGAGGACCTTTTCGACTTACGAGCAGTACTTC. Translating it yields CASSLAVTGRTFSTYEQYF.

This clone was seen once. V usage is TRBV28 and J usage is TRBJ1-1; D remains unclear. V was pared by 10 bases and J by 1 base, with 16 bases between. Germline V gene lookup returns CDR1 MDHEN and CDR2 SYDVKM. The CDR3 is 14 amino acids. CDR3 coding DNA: TGTGCCATCCACACTATTCGTAGGAACACTGAAGCTTTCTTT. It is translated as CAIHTIRRNTEAFF.

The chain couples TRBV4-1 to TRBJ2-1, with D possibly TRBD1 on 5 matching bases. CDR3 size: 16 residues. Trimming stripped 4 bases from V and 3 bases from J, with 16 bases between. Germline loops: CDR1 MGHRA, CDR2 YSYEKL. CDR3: CASSPYRGQIYNEQFF. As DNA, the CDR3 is TGCGCCAGCAGCCCCTATCGAGGACAAATCTACAATGAGCAGTTCTTC.